This is a list of T cell receptor beta chains from one sample in a study of blood T cell repertoires in COVID-19. Profiling relied on immunoSEQ multiplex PCR, and the TCRdb table lists in-frame clones only, not all of them. The data show some 270,000 clones, about 89% seen once. The sample taken for sequencing was peripheral blood. All receptors derive from a man aged 35 to 55 with active or convalescent COVID-19. CDR3s leave out the opening cysteine and the closing phenylalanine or tryptophan.

J gene | V gene | CDR3 protein
TRBJ2-1 | TRBV5-1 | ASSLESTSGEQF
TRBJ2-4 | TRBV10-3 | AISKDSTGDIQY
TRBJ1-2 | TRBV7-9 | ASSGRVPDGYT
TRBJ2-3 | TRBV4-1 | ASSQDGSGRGDTQY
TRBJ2-5 | TRBV28 | AKRAETQY
TRBJ1-1 | TRBV5-5 | ASSVHRNTEAF
TRBJ2-7 | TRBV4-2 | ASSQELAGGEQY
TRBJ1-1 | TRBV5-1 | ASSLAAGNTEAF
TRBJ2-1 | TRBV5-5 | ASSLLAGGNEQF
TRBJ2-3 | TRBV5-1 | ASSLRFETFTDTQY
TRBJ2-5 | TRBV12-5 | ASGLEALRGAETQY
TRBJ1-2 | TRBV5-4 | ASSLAAGDYGYT
TRBJ2-5 | TRBV27 | ASSFYPRETQY
TRBJ2-6 | TRBV6-6 | ASTRSYWTSGGAKANVLT
TRBJ2-7 | TRBV19 | ASSISGGGLAVYEQY
TRBJ1-1 | TRBV5-6 | ASTKGTVGTEAF
TRBJ1-5 | TRBV11-2 | ASSLQGAINQPQH
TRBJ2-1 | TRBV5-6 | ASSLGRGTYNEQF
TRBJ2-2 | TRBV5-1 | ASSLDLAGFNTGELF
TRBJ1-1 | TRBV12-5 | ASGHGTGGF
TRBJ1-2 | TRBV27 | ASSLSGRGYGYT
TRBJ2-7 | TRBV6-5 | ASSLTGGGSYEQY
TRBJ2-5 | TRBV21-1 | ASSKGPRGFPLCRVKTQY
TRBJ2-7 | TRBV6-6 | ASARGPGEQY
TRBJ2-1 | TRBV27 | ASSLYSYNEQF
TRBJ1-2 | TRBV6-5 | ASRRGSYYGYT
TRBJ1-2 | TRBV6-5 | ASSLDSPNYGYN
TRBJ1-3 | TRBV28 | ASSGTEGNTIY
TRBJ2-1 | TRBV7-6 | ASSFRTGGNEQF
TRBJ1-1 | TRBV10-3 | AIRWEGMNTEAF
TRBJ1-2 | TRBV6-5 | ASSSLGTGDT
TRBJ2-5 | TRBV27 | ASRRSGEETQY
TRBJ2-1 | TRBV3-1/TRBV3-2 | ASSQDGRYDNNEQF
TRBJ2-7 | TRBV5-1 | ASSLVQLASEQY
TRBJ2-7 | TRBV5-1 | ASSYTGRAYEQY
TRBJ2-1 | TRBV9 | ASSPHRGTFEQF
TRBJ2-1 | TRBV28 | ASSLSGPYNEQF
TRBJ2-1 | TRBV18 | ASSPRSGARVDEQF
TRBJ1-2 | TRBV12-1 | ASRSQGLHYGYT
TRBJ1-1 | TRBV6-4 | ASSDLRDRGGEDTEAF
TRBJ1-1 | TRBV27 | ASSLIQVAVTEAF
TRBJ2-7 | TRBV6-5 | ASSSRDRTYEQY
TRBJ1-1 | TRBV7-2 | ASSLTRMNTEAF
TRBJ1-3 | TRBV11-2 | ASSLDTRTGRNTIY
TRBJ2-1 | TRBV5-4 | ASSFFGQSSYNEQF
TRBJ2-3 | TRBV7-8 | ASSLARLSLRDTQY
TRBJ1-1 | TRBV5-1 | ASSWGGLNTEAF
TRBJ2-3 | TRBV5-4 | ASSPEVHSGDTQY
TRBJ1-6 | TRBV30 | AWSRGGPLH
TRBJ2-1 | TRBV9 | ASSGKATGEGSPNEQF
TRBJ1-5 | TRBV2 | ASSWGDRGRGVSNQPQH
TRBJ1-2 | TRBV5-6 | ASTFTGGKGGYT
TRBJ1-6 | TRBV5-6 | ASSLMGQKYLISSPLH
TRBJ2-7 | TRBV2 | ASSEDGDYTYEQY